These 21 T cell receptor beta chains were all obtained from the same sample, sequenced in a study of post-analysis software for immune sequencing data. Study-level results: There were roughly 5 TRBV segments more frequent in patients than controls, and TRBV5-6, TRBV5-1 and TRBV20-1 were among them.

TCR beta libraries were prepared from cDNA with unique molecular identifiers. Via MiXCR, TCRdb re-called the PCR reads, giving one row per CDR3 protein. The table includes around 700,000 distinct CDR3 sequences, around 64% detected once. Which antigens these TCRs recognize remains unknown. Sequencing was performed on blood. The source is a girl aged 2 to 10 with multiple sclerosis.

The V gene is TRBV5-1, the J gene TRBJ2-5; 9 positions agree with TRBD1. This CDR3 has 13 amino acids. CDR1 is SGHRS and CDR2 is YFSETQ in the germline V gene. With 6 bases clipped from V and 4 bases from J, the junction kept 4 bases outside the gene matches. The CDR3 reads CASTATGGETQYF. The CDR3 DNA is TGCGCCAGCACCGCGACAGGGGGAGAGACCCAGTACTTC.

This chain connects TRBV6-1 to TRBJ2-5, with D possibly matching TRBD1 (5 bases). V lost 6 bases and J 6 bases, leaving 14 bases between the germline ends. The CDR3 has 13 amino acids. CDR1 is MNHNS, CDR2 SASEGT, per germline. The CDR3 loop reads CASSSQVEKTQYF. The CDR3, as DNA: TGTGCCAGCAGCTCACAGGTTGAGAAGACCCAGTACTTC.

V gene TRBV6-2 or TRBV6-3 combines with J gene TRBJ2-1; D may be TRBD1 (5 bases). With 7 bases removed from V and 1 base from J, the gap between germline ends came to 14 bases. The CDR3 sequence is 15 residues long. Germline V lookup: CDR1 MNHEY, CDR2 SVGEGT. CDR3 sequence: CASKRGSESYNEQFF. The CDR3 DNA reads TGTGCCAGCAAAAGGGGCAGTGAGTCCTACAATGAGCAGTTCTTC.

This clonotype was counted between two and nine times. This sequence joins TRBV6-5 and TRBJ1-2; TRBD1 might be the D (6 bases). Trimming took 2 bases from V and 5 from J, leaving 24 bases between them. The CDR3 length is 18 residues. Germline assignment: CDR1 MNHEY and CDR2 SVGAGI. CDR3 in amino acids: CASSYTPTEAGAEYGYTF. The CDR3 DNA is TGTGCCAGCAGTTACACCCCTACTGAGGCAGGGGCAGAATATGGCTACACCTTC.

V usage is TRBV4-2 and J usage is TRBJ2-7, with a possible D match to TRBD2 (6 bases). V gave up 0 bases and J gave up 0 bases, with 9 bases separating them. Germline CDR1 and CDR2: LGHNA and YNFKEQ. CDR3 length equals 15 residues. The CDR3, as DNA: TGTGCCAGCAGCCAAGAATCCGGGAGCTCCTACGAGCAGTACTTC. It yields the protein CASSQESGSSYEQYF.

The CDR3 is CASSLYRERRGYTF. Written as DNA, the CDR3 is TGTGCCAGCAGCTTGTACAGGGAACGGAGGGGCTACACCTTC. The genes are TRBV7-2 and TRBJ1-2, with D maybe TRBD1 (6 bases). Germline CDR1 and CDR2: SGHTA and FQGNSA. The CDR3 is made up of 14 amino acids. V was trimmed by 3 bases and J by 8 bases, leaving 16 bases between them.

This clonotype has just one count. The chain recombines TRBV29-1 with TRBJ2-3; D possibly uses TRBD1 or TRBD2 (5 bases each). V lost 3 bases and J lost 2, with 9 bases in between. The CDR3 length is 13 residues. CDR1 and CDR2 from the germline V gene are SQVTM and ANQGSEA. CDR3 residues: CSVDLGPTDTQYF. CDR3 bases: TGCAGCGTTGATCTGGGACCCACAGATACGCAGTATTTT.

This clonotype was seen a handful of times. This chain uses TRBV29-1 with TRBJ1-2; D may be TRBD1 (6 bases). The CDR3 spans 12 residues. Per the germline V gene, CDR1 is SQVTM and CDR2 is ANQGSEA. Trimming pared 7 bases from V and 7 bases from J, leaving 16 bases between. In DNA, the CDR3 is TGCAGCGCCAGAGGGGGGGCTGGTGGCTACACCTTC. Its translation is CSARGGAGGYTF.

This clonotype has a single count. The V call is TRBV4-1, the J call TRBJ2-1; 8 bases map to TRBD2. The germline CDR1 and CDR2 sequences are MGHRA and YSYEKL. V was pared by 1 base and J by 6 bases, with 8 bases of the junction left unmatched. The CDR3 covers 16 residues. The CDR3 bases are TGCGCCAGCAGCCAAGCAGCGGGAGAGGGGGTCAATGAGCAGTTCTTC. Its translation: CASSQAAGEGVNEQFF.

This chain links TRBV4-1 with TRBJ1-1; 11 positions match TRBD1. The CDR3 has 16 amino acids. Germline-derived CDR1 and CDR2 are MGHRA and YSYEKL. Trimming cost V 6 bases and J 4 bases; bases outside gene matches: 10. The DNA for the CDR3 is TGCGCCAGCAGGCCTGGACAGGGGGCTTTGAGCACTGAAGCTTTCTTT. Translating it yields CASRPGQGALSTEAFF.

The gene calls are TRBV20-1 and TRBJ2-7; TRBD2 matches at 9 bases. V trimming: 0 bases; J trimming: 9 bases; junction bases outside the gene matches: 9. The CDR3 runs to 14 residues. CDR1 is DFQATT, CDR2 SNEGSKA, per germline (reference sequence). CDR3 nucleotide sequence: TGCAGTGCTAGAGATCGGATAGCGGGAGTAGGGCAGTACTTC. Its protein is CSARDRIAGVGQYF.

The rearrangement links TRBV6-6 to TRBJ2-7; D is possibly TRBD2 (5 bases). Germline CDR1 is MNHNY and CDR2 is SVGAGI (reference sequence). V lost 6 bases and J 3 bases, leaving 9 bases between the germline ends. The CDR3 contains 12 residues. CDR3 sequence: CASSHGDYEQYF. The CDR3 DNA sequence: TGTGCCAGCAGCCACGGGGACTACGAGCAGTACTTC.

The chain couples TRBV7-8 to TRBJ2-7; D uncertain. The better agreement between TRBJ2-4 and the DNA end casts doubt on the J call. Germline V CDR1 and CDR2: SGHVS, FQNEAQ. This CDR3 spans 13 amino acids. CDR3 region: CASNYERRDIQYF. The CDR3 nucleotides are TGTGCCAGCAACTATGAGAGAAGGGACATTCAGTACTTC.

This clonotype has more than one count but fewer than ten. The chain has TRBV6-2 or TRBV6-3 and TRBJ1-2; D call uncertain. The CDR3 is 13 residues long. V lost 3 bases to trimming and J lost 1 base, with 6 bases between them. The germline V gene encodes CDR1 MNHEY and CDR2 SVGEGT. DNA for the CDR3: TGTGCCAGCAGTTATGTAGGTAACTATGGCTACACCTTC. It is translated as CASSYVGNYGYTF.

The chain employs TRBV20-1 and TRBJ1-2, with 7 bases fitting TRBD1. From germline, CDR1 is DFQATT and CDR2 SNEGSKA (reference sequence). The CDR3 is 16 residues long. Trimming at V came to 2 bases and at J to 6 bases, leaving 15 bases not matched to a gene. CDR3 sequence reads: CSARPTGVRGLDGYTF. In nucleotides, the CDR3 is TGCAGTGCTAGACCGACGGGTGTGAGGGGGCTGGATGGCTACACCTTC.

This chain connects TRBV5-5 to TRBJ2-5; perhaps D is TRBD1 or TRBD2 (7 bases each). Germline V gene data show CDR1 as SGHKS and CDR2 as YYEKEE (reference sequence). Trimming took 3 bases from V and 1 from J, leaving 16 bases between them. This CDR3 has 16 residues. This CDR3 reads CASSWGGDSLQETQYF. In nucleotides, the CDR3 is TGTGCCAGCAGCTGGGGGGGGGACAGCCTCCAAGAGACCCAGTACTTC. The whole variable domain, filled in from reference TRBV5-5 and TRBJ2-5, reads DAGVTQSPTHLIKTRGQQVTLRCSPISGHKSVSWYQQVLGQGPQFIFQYYEKEERGRGNFPDRFSARQFPNYSSELNVNALLLGDSALYLCASSWGGDSLQETQYFGPGTRLLVL.

This rearrangement joins TRBV7-2 to TRBJ2-5, with D perhaps TRBD2 (6 bases). The assigned J gene may be wrong: the sequence end matches TRBJ2-1 better. This CDR3 contains 15 residues. The germline gives CDR1 SGHTA, CDR2 FQGNSA. CDR3 protein: CASSLSGAIQETQFF. For the CDR3, the DNA is TGTGCCAGCAGCCTTAGCGGAGCCATCCAAGAGACCCAGTTCTTC.

This clonotype turned up a few times. The J gene is TRBJ2-1, the V gene TRBV5-1; TRBD2 is a possible D gene (7 bases). The CDR3 spans 13 residues. CDR1 and CDR2 from the germline V gene are SGHRS and YFSETQ. V shed 2 bases and J shed 6 bases, with 9 bases lying between them. The CDR3 protein is CASSFRGGNEQFF. The CDR3 nucleotides are TGCGCCAGCAGCTTTAGGGGGGGCAATGAGCAGTTCTTC.

This clonotype was recorded at least ten times. J is TRBJ2-3 and V is TRBV7-3, with 11 bases that match TRBD2. The CDR3 is made up of 16 amino acids. CDR1 and CDR2 from the germline V gene are SGHTA and FQGTGA. With V trimmed by 2 bases and J by 5 bases, 6 bases remained unmatched. DNA of the CDR3: TGTGCCAGCAGCTTATTAGCGGGAGGGAGCGTAGATACGCAGTATTTT. Amino acid sequence: CASSLLAGGSVDTQYF.

The chain has TRBV14 and TRBJ2-3; 10 bases line up with TRBD1. Unmatched junction bases numbered 19, after V lost 2 bases and J lost 8 bases. CDR3 length: 19 residues. CDR1 and CDR2 from the germline V gene are SGHDN and FVKESK. The CDR3 region is CASSQIPPGTGEAPATQYF. The CDR3 coding sequence is TGTGCCAGCAGCCAAATACCTCCCGGGACAGGGGAGGCTCCGGCTACGCAGTATTTT.

This chain links TRBV6-2 or TRBV6-3 with TRBJ2-3, with D perhaps TRBD1 (5 bases). This CDR3 is 14 amino acids long. Germline assignment: CDR1 MNHEY and CDR2 SVGEGT. Trimming pared 4 bases from V and 2 bases from J, leaving 10 bases between. This chain's CDR3 is CASSSTDLTDTQYF. As DNA, the CDR3 is TGTGCCAGCAGTTCGACAGACCTCACAGATACGCAGTATTTT.